Below are 27 T cell receptor beta chains sequenced from a single sample in a study of T cell clonotyping in hematopoietic cell transplantation. Sequencing was performed with immunoSEQ multiplex PCR; in TCRdb, only in-frame clones are kept and a portion is missing. Of 5,500 to 6,500 clones listed, 95% to 98% are singletons. This sample's time point: recipient sample about 28 days before transplant, after cytoreduction. Sequenced here: peripheral blood mononuclear cells, sampled before stem cell transplant. These receptors came from a man between 70 and 80 years old with acute myeloid leukemia. Some clones in this sample may be carry-over from other donors' samples.

The chain carries TRBV7-3 and TRBJ2-1, with 10 bases identical to TRBD2. The CDR3 runs to 16 residues. CDR1 is SGHTA and CDR2 is FQGTGA in the germline V gene. The V gene end was trimmed by 2 bases and the J gene end by 3 bases; junction bases not matched to a gene: 4. The CDR3 nucleotides are TGTGCCAGCAGCTTAGCATCTAGCGGGGGCTACAATGAGCAGTTCTTC. Protein product: CASSLASSGGYNEQFF.

This rearrangement joins TRBV11-3 to TRBJ1-6; maybe TRBD1 (5 bases). Germline CDR1 reads SGHNT; CDR2 reads YENEEA. The CDR3 spans 14 residues. The V end was cut by 0 bases, the J end by 10 bases, with 10 bases between. The CDR3 loop is CASSLEGANSPLHF. DNA of the CDR3: TGTGCCAGCAGCTTAGAAGGGGCGAACTCACCCCTCCACTTT.

This clone has only one observation. Written as DNA, the CDR3 is TGTGCCACCGGACAGGGGGCTCGTGTGTACACCTTC. Residues: CATGQGARVYTF. The gene calls are TRBV7-2 and TRBJ1-2; 11 positions agree with TRBD1. This CDR3 comprises 12 residues. Germline CDR1 reads SGHTA; CDR2 reads FQGNSA. The junction had 9 bases not matched to a gene; V was cut back by 10 bases and J by 11 bases.

The chain recombines TRBV5-6 with TRBJ2-7; no definite D call. V lost 0 bases, J lost 5 bases, and 9 bases lay in between. Germline V gene sequence: CDR1 SGHDT, CDR2 YYEEEE. CDR3 length: 13 residues. The CDR3 is CASSLGPTDEQYF. CDR3 DNA: TGTGCCAGCAGCTTGGGTCCGACTGACGAGCAGTACTTC.

A note on this clone: The junction differs from germline at one of its ends, possibly a read error. This chain joins TRBV7-7 and TRBJ2-2; the match to TRBD2 covers 7 bases. The CDR3 is 16 residues long. CDR1 and CDR2 (germline): SSHAT, FNYEAQ (reference sequence). In DNA, the CDR3 is TGTGCTAGCAGCTTAGTACCGTCGGGGGGCACCGGGGAGCTGTTTTTT. It yields the protein CASSLVPSGGTGELFF. Supplemented by reference TRBV7-7 and TRBJ2-2, the full variable domain reads GAGVSQSPRYKVTKRGQDVTLRCDPISSHATLYWYQQALGQGPEFLTYFNYEAQPDKSGLPSDRFSAERPEGSISTLTIQRTEQRDSAMYRCASSLVPSGGTGELFFGEGSRLTVL.

J is TRBJ1-2 and V is TRBV2, with D unclear. The V end lost 1 base, the J end lost 5 bases, and 8 bases lay between the germline ends. The CDR3 has 13 amino acids. Germline CDR1 SNHLY, CDR2 FYNNEI. This CDR3 reads CASSEGTNYGYTF. CDR3 DNA: TGTGCCAGCAGTGAAGGGACGAATTATGGCTACACCTTC. The variable domain in full, with the rest retrieved from reference TRBV2 and TRBJ1-2, is EPEVTQTPSHQVTQMGQEVILRCVPISNHLYFYWYRQILGQKVEFLVSFYNNEISEKSEIFDDQFSVERPDGSNFTLKIRSTKLEDSAMYFCASSEGTNYGYTFGSGTRLTVV.

The chain joins TRBV19 to TRBJ2-7, with 8 bases fitting TRBD1. Germline V gene lookup returns CDR1 LNHDA and CDR2 SQIVND (reference sequence). CDR3 length: 15 residues. The V and J ends lost 6 bases and 1 base, in that order; junction bases with no gene match: 8. For the CDR3, the DNA is TGTGCCAGTAGCGGACAGGGCCGCAGTTCCTACGAGCAGTACTTC. Its translation: CASSGQGRSSYEQYF.

The chain employs TRBV5-6 and TRBJ2-7; no definite D call. Germline CDR1 reads SGHDT; CDR2 reads YYEEEE. This CDR3 contains 16 residues. The V end lost 1 base, the J end lost 0 bases, and 14 bases lay between the germline ends. CDR3 DNA sequence: TGTGCCAGCAGCTTGTTCACCCGATGGGCCTCCTACGAGCAGTACTTC. It codes for CASSLFTRWASYEQYF.

The rearrangement uses TRBV4-2 and TRBJ1-5; D unclear. The germline V and J ends were trimmed by 1 base and 2 bases, with 12 bases remaining between them. This CDR3 contains 16 residues. Germline V gene sequence: CDR1 LGHNA, CDR2 YNFKEQ. The CDR3 reads CASSQVKVGGNQPQHF. Here the CDR3 DNA reads TGTGCCAGCAGCCAAGTTAAAGTGGGTGGCAATCAGCCCCAGCATTTT.

The chain links TRBV30 to TRBJ1-1, with D uncertain. Germline CDR1 and CDR2: GTSNPN and SVGIG (reference sequence). The V end was cut by 0 bases, the J end by 3 bases, with 11 bases between. The CDR3 is made up of 14 amino acids. The CDR3 DNA sequence: TGTGCCTGGAGTGTAACGTTGTCGGACACTGAAGCTTTCTTT. Its protein product is CAWSVTLSDTEAFF.

V usage is TRBV6-1 and J usage is TRBJ1-1; D call uncertain. CDR3 length equals 12 residues. Trimming pared 1 base from V and 3 bases from J, leaving 3 bases between. Germline V CDR1 and CDR2: MNHNS, SASEGT. DNA for the CDR3: TGTGCCAGCAGTGAAGTTGACACTGAAGCTTTCTTT. Amino acids: CASSEVDTEAFF.

CDR3 DNA: TGTGCCAGCAGTGATCTAGTCAGAGGTGGCTACACCTTC. Its protein is CASSDLVRGGYTF. J is TRBJ1-2 and V is TRBV2; D is uncertain. V shed 3 bases and J shed 7 bases, with 12 bases lying between them. Germline-derived CDR1 and CDR2 are SNHLY and FYNNEI. The CDR3 is made up of 13 amino acids.

The V call is TRBV2, the J call TRBJ1-1; weak D call: TRBD1 (5 bases). From germline, CDR1 is SNHLY and CDR2 FYNNEI. V was shortened by 1 base and J by 6 bases, with 15 bases between the two germline ends. CDR3 length: 15 amino acids. The CDR3 reads CASSEGTGSWAEAFF. CDR3 nucleotides: TGTGCCAGCAGTGAAGGTACAGGTAGTTGGGCTGAAGCTTTCTTT.

This chain links TRBV19 with TRBJ1-2, with 10 bases that match TRBD1. This CDR3 has 16 residues. CDR1 is LNHDA and CDR2 is SQIVND in the germline V gene (reference sequence). Germline trimming cut 6 bases from V and 4 bases from J; bases unmatched to any gene: 11. As DNA, the CDR3 is TGTGCCAGTAGCCCCCCGGGACAGGGGTCTCCCTATGGCTACACCTTC. This translates into CASSPPGQGSPYGYTF.

This chain uses TRBV7-2 with TRBJ1-2, with TRBD1 matching 8 bases. Germline V gene lookup returns CDR1 SGHTA and CDR2 FQGNSA. The CDR3 has 15 amino acids. With 2 bases clipped from V and 10 bases from J, the junction kept 12 bases outside the gene matches. CDR3 coding DNA: TGTGCCAGCAGCTTATTGGGGACAGGTGAACACTCCTACACCTTC. It translates to CASSLLGTGEHSYTF.

This clone was recorded once. The chain is built from TRBV7-9 and TRBJ1-2, with D uncertain. In germline, CDR1 is SEHNR, CDR2 FQNEAQ (reference sequence). This CDR3 contains 13 residues. Trimming removed 3 bases from V and 4 bases from J, with 9 bases in between. The CDR3 sequence: CASSFGVGYGYTF. CDR3 in DNA: TGTGCCAGCAGCTTCGGGGTCGGCTATGGCTACACCTTC.

The genes are TRBV2 and TRBJ2-5; 9 bases are shared with TRBD1. Unmatched junction bases numbered 15, after V lost 8 bases and J lost 5 bases. The CDR3 contains 16 residues. Germline V lookup: CDR1 SNHLY, CDR2 FYNNEI. CDR3 nucleotide sequence: TGTGCCAGCGTAAAGGGACAGGGCGCCGAGTGGGAGACCCAGTACTTC. This encodes CASVKGQGAEWETQYF.

The chain recombines TRBV28 with TRBJ2-7; 9 nucleotides match TRBD1. V trimming: 5 bases; J trimming: 6 bases; junction bases outside the gene matches: 8. CDR3 length: 14 residues. Germline lookup yields CDR1 MDHEN and CDR2 SYDVKM. DNA of the CDR3: TGTGCCAGCAGTCCCCGGGACAGGGTTTCCGAGCAGTACTTC. Protein product: CASSPRDRVSEQYF.

The chain combines TRBV2 with TRBJ2-1, with 7 bases aligning to TRBD2. J lost 3 bases, V lost 1 base, and 6 bases had no gene match. The CDR3 sequence is 16 residues long. Germline V gene lookup returns CDR1 SNHLY and CDR2 FYNNEI. CDR3 amino acids: CASSEVRLAVYNEQFF. The CDR3 DNA follows: TGTGCCAGCAGTGAAGTTAGGCTAGCGGTCTACAATGAGCAGTTCTTC.

This clone was picked up one time. The V call is TRBV7-2, the J call TRBJ2-7; 9 positions match TRBD2. V gave up 3 bases and J gave up 5 bases; unmatched junction bases: 8. CDR3 length: 15 amino acids. The germline CDR1 and CDR2 sequences are SGHTA and FQGNSA. Here the CDR3 reads CASSFPVAGGNEQYF. In nucleotides, the CDR3 is TGTGCCAGCAGCTTCCCGGTGGCGGGGGGGAACGAGCAGTACTTC.

This clone appeared a single time. V usage is TRBV5-4 and J usage is TRBJ2-5, with TRBD2 matching 8 bases. V trimming: 1 base; J trimming: 4 bases; junction bases outside the gene matches: 6. This CDR3 is 15 amino acids long. Germline CDR1 and CDR2: SGHNT and YYREEE (reference sequence). The CDR3 protein is CASSLTGGLGETQYF. For the CDR3, the DNA is TGTGCCAGCAGCTTGACGGGGGGGCTCGGAGAGACCCAGTACTTC.

The chain has TRBV6-5 and TRBJ1-1, with D possibly matching TRBD1 (5 bases). Trimming cost V 6 bases and J 2 bases, with 7 bases left between them. Per the germline V gene, CDR1 is MNHEY and CDR2 is SVGAGI. CDR3 length equals 12 residues. CDR3 residues: CASSTGNTEAFF. DNA of the CDR3: TGTGCCAGCAGCACAGGTAACACTGAAGCTTTCTTT.

The chain has TRBV6-1 and TRBJ2-7; no definite D call. The CDR3 has 13 residues. Germline V gene lookup returns CDR1 MNHNS and CDR2 SASEGT. The V and J ends lost 6 bases and 3 bases respectively, with 12 bases between them. The CDR3, as DNA: TGTGCCAGCAGGGACCACAGCGACTACGAGCAGTACTTC. Protein: CASRDHSDYEQYF.

V and J are TRBV5-1 and TRBJ1-6, with TRBD1 matching 7 bases. The trim removed 4 bases at V and 10 bases at J, leaving 11 bases unmatched. The CDR3 is made up of 15 amino acids. Per germline, CDR1 SGHRS and CDR2 YFSETQ. CDR3 amino acids: CASSPAGTESSPLHF. For the CDR3, the DNA is TGCGCCAGCAGCCCCGCCGGGACAGAGAGCTCACCCCTCCACTTT.

This clone was picked up one time. The V and J genes are TRBV27 and TRBJ2-5, with 8 bases that match TRBD1. The trim removed 0 bases at V and 8 bases at J, leaving 11 bases unmatched. CDR3 length equals 16 residues. Germline CDR1 reads MNHEY; CDR2 reads SMNVEV (reference sequence). DNA of the CDR3: TGTGCCAGCAGTTTATCGTACGTCGGCAGGGGGCATACCCAGTACTTC. Residues: CASSLSYVGRGHTQYF.

V gene TRBV28 combines with J gene TRBJ2-4, with TRBD1 matching 8 bases. The CDR3 runs to 15 residues. CDR1 is MDHEN and CDR2 is SYDVKM in the germline V gene. J lost 3 bases, V lost 2 bases, and 3 bases had no gene match. This CDR3 is CASSLDRGVKNIQYF. In nucleotides, the CDR3 is TGTGCCAGCAGTTTAGACAGGGGAGTCAAAAACATTCAGTACTTC.

In this sample, this clone turned up once. CDR3 DNA sequence: TGTGCCAGCAGCTCACTAACCTGGAGCCAGTACTTC. The encoded protein is CASSSLTWSQYF. The chain carries TRBV7-2 and TRBJ2-5; D gene unclear. Trimming took 4 bases from V and 10 from J, leaving 13 bases between them. This CDR3 contains 12 residues. Germline V gene data show CDR1 as SGHTA and CDR2 as FQGNSA.